This TCR beta chain was retrieved from a study of monozygotic twins with inflammatory bowel disease. One entry per CDR3 protein, without DNA, is what TCRdb gives after re-calling the 5' RACE reads. Its table lists 150,000 to 200,000 distinct CDR3 sequences. Germline V lookup: CDR1 MDHEN, CDR2 SYDVKM. The CDR3 has 12 residues. This TCR derives from a human donor with ulcerative colitis or Crohn's disease, or a healthy co-twin of an affected twin (not recorded which). Source material: blood. The chain has TRBV28 and TRBJ1-5; TCRdb names TRBD1, which stays unverified in the absence of DNA. The CDR3 sequence: CASSPRSQPQHF.